This TCR beta chain comes out of a study of T cells after posttransplantation cyclophosphamide. General observations from the study: Later post-transplant blood repertoires were often dominated by donor CD8+ memory clones.

This related bone marrow graft donor gave peripheral blood on the day of marrow donation. The protocol was immunoSEQ multiplex PCR, while the TCRdb copy is restricted to in-frame clones and leaves out a portion. The profile shows tens of thousands of clones, approximately 76% of them singletons. The CDR3 has 12 residues. Looked up from germline, CDR1 is SQVTM and CDR2 is ANQGSEA. Trimming left V 7 bases short and J 2 bases short, with 11 bases between. On this clone: Antigen: not known.

This clonotype was obtained from a woman aged 60-70 years in good health, CMV-negative, and a related stem cell transplant donor. V gene TRBV29-1 combines with J gene TRBJ1-2; D not resolved. Sequenced: memory CD4+ T cells sorted from PBMCs. In nucleotides, the CDR3 is TGCAGCGCTGCTAGCCCGAACTATGGCTACACCTTC. Protein: CSAASPNYGYTF.